A selection of T cell receptor beta chains follows, all from one sample in a study of blood T cell repertoires in COVID-19. Profiled with immunoSEQ multiplex PCR; TCRdb holds only in-frame clones, not every one. The data hold some 86,000 clones, with about 91% observed a single time. The sample consisted of peripheral blood. The source is a human donor with active COVID-19. The donor label of this sample is uncertain. Each CDR3 is given with its conserved first and last residue. The order of the fields is V gene, D gene, J gene, clone size, CDR3 DNA, CDR3 protein. D genes are given only for firm matches. Clone sizes are given selectively: once, few, many, or a class where the clone is expanded.

TRBV6-2/TRBV6-3	-	TRBJ1-6	-	TGTGCCAGCAGTACCGGGGGTTCACCCCTCCACTTT	CASSTGGSPLHF
TRBV4-2	-	TRBJ2-3	-	TGTGCCAGCAGCCCTGACAGACAAACAGATACGCAGTATTTT	CASSPDRQTDTQYF
TRBV3-1/TRBV3-2	-	TRBJ2-7	-	TGTGCCAGCAGCCAATTTCCAGGGGCCGCCTACGAGCAGTACTTC	CASSQFPGAAYEQYF
TRBV28	TRBD1	TRBJ1-1	-	TGTGCCAGCAGTCTTCGACAGGGACGGGCTTTCTTT	CASSLRQGRAFF
TRBV6-5	-	TRBJ1-1	-	TGTGCCAGTTGGGGCGGGGTAGACACTGAAGCTTTCTTT	CASWGGVDTEAFF
TRBV19	TRBD1	TRBJ1-6	-	TGTGCCAGTAGTAAAGGGGGCGAAAATTCACCCCTCCACTTT	CASSKGGENSPLHF
TRBV12-3/TRBV12-4	-	TRBJ2-7	-	TGTGCCAGCAGTCGAACAGGGACCTACGAGCAGTACTTC	CASSRTGTYEQYF
TRBV4-1	TRBD1	TRBJ2-7	-	TGCGCCAGCAGCCAATTGGACAGGGGATCCGAGCAGTACTTC	CASSQLDRGSEQYF
TRBV24-1	TRBD2	TRBJ2-3	-	TGTGCCACCAGTGTGGGTAGCGGGGGTATCACAGATACGCAGTATTTT	CATSVGSGGITDTQYF
TRBV19	TRBD2	TRBJ2-5	-	TGTGCCAGTAGTATGCGGGGGGGCCAAGAGACCCAGTACTTC	CASSMRGGQETQYF
TRBV7-9	TRBD2	TRBJ2-5	-	TGTGCCAGCAGCTTAGGACTAGCGGGAGGAGAGACCCAGTACTTC	CASSLGLAGGETQYF
TRBV28	-	TRBJ1-6	-	TGTGCCAGCAGTTTGCCTGGCCCCCTCCACTTT	CASSLPGPLHF
TRBV19	-	TRBJ1-2	once	TGTGCCAGTAGTGCCGACAGCTATGGCTACACCTTC	CASSADSYGYTF
TRBV7-3	-	TRBJ2-3	-	TGTGCCAGCAGCTTACAGGGACTGATCACAGATACGCAGTATTTT	CASSLQGLITDTQYF
TRBV21-1	-	TRBJ2-3	-	TGTGCCAGCAGCAAGCGGACGGGGAGGTCGGATACGCAGTATTTT	CASSKRTGRSDTQYF
TRBV7-9	-	TRBJ2-5	-	TGTGCCAGCAGCGACTCCCTTGAGACCCAGTACTTC	CASSDSLETQYF
TRBV6-5	TRBD2	TRBJ2-5	-	TGTGCCAGCACCCTTTTAAGGGAGGGAGAGACCCAGTACTTC	CASTLLREGETQYF
TRBV6-2/TRBV6-3	-	TRBJ1-5	-	TGTGCCAGCAGTTCTCACAGGGTGGATAGCAATCAGCCCCAGCATTTT	CASSSHRVDSNQPQHF
TRBV6-5	TRBD1	TRBJ2-3	-	TGTGCCAGCAGTAGGGGGCTCGGCACAGATACGCAGTATTTT	CASSRGLGTDTQYF
TRBV7-9	-	TRBJ1-2	once	TGTGCCAGCAGCTTAAATAAAGTAGGGGCCCACACCTTC	CASSLNKVGAHTF
TRBV28	-	TRBJ1-5	-	TGTGCCAGCATTTCCCCCTCACAGGGACAGCCCCAGCATTTT	CASISPSQGQPQHF
TRBV19	-	TRBJ1-1	-	TGTGCCAGTAGTATTCGGGGTCAGGTAAACACTGAAGCTTTCTTT	CASSIRGQVNTEAFF
TRBV7-9	TRBD2	TRBJ2-1	-	TGTGCCAGCAGCTTAGGGGAGGGGAAAAGCTCCTACAATGAGCAGTTCTTC	CASSLGEGKSSYNEQFF
TRBV5-1	TRBD1	TRBJ2-7	-	TGCGCCAGCAGCTTAGGACAGGGCCGGTCCTACGAGCAGTACTTC	CASSLGQGRSYEQYF
TRBV28	TRBD2	TRBJ2-2	-	TGTGCCAGCAGTTTAAGTGGTAGCGGGGACACCGGGGAGCTGTTTTTT	CASSLSGSGDTGELFF
TRBV18	TRBD1	TRBJ1-3	-	TGTGCCAGCTCACCACGGGACAGGATCTCTGGAAACACCATATATTTT	CASSPRDRISGNTIYF
TRBV6-6	TRBD2	TRBJ2-1	-	TGTGCCAGCAGAGCGGGGGCCGCCTACAATGAGCAGTTCTTC	CASRAGAAYNEQFF
TRBV10-3	TRBD2	TRBJ2-3	once	TGTGCCATCAGTGACGGACTAGCGGTCCTCTACACAGATACGCAGTATTTT	CAISDGLAVLYTDTQYF
TRBV10-3	TRBD2	TRBJ2-3	-	TGTGCCATCAGTGAGTCGACGGGAGCGGGGGGGCCAGATACGCAGTATTTT	CAISESTGAGGPDTQYF
TRBV11-2	TRBD2	TRBJ2-7	-	TGTGCCAGCAGCTCGATATATAGCGGGGGTTCCTACGAGCAGTACTTC	CASSSIYSGGSYEQYF
TRBV3-1/TRBV3-2	TRBD1	TRBJ1-3	-	TGTGCCAGCAGCCGAACAGGGGCGGCTGGAAACACCATATATTTT	CASSRTGAAGNTIYF
TRBV4-3	TRBD1	TRBJ2-2	-	TGCGCCAGCAGCCAGCCGGGACAGGCCGGGGAGCTGTTTTTT	CASSQPGQAGELFF
TRBV5-6	-	TRBJ2-7	-	TGTGCCAGCAGTTTCGACCGCCCCGGGGCCTACGAGCAGTACTTC	CASSFDRPGAYEQYF
TRBV2	-	TRBJ2-5	-	TGTGCCAGCAGTGACGGAGACTTAGAAGAGACCCAGTACTTC	CASSDGDLEETQYF
TRBV19	TRBD2	TRBJ2-2	-	TGTGCCAGTAGTACGAACCCGGGACTACCTTCGGAGCTGTTTTTT	CASSTNPGLPSELFF
TRBV28	TRBD1	TRBJ2-2	-	TGTGCCAGCAGTTTACGGGACAGGGTGGACACCGGGGAGCTGTTTTTT	CASSLRDRVDTGELFF
TRBV6-2/TRBV6-3	-	TRBJ2-5	-	TGTGCCAGCACCCCCCTAGAGGGACTTCGAGAGACCCAGTACTTC	CASTPLEGLRETQYF
TRBV5-5	TRBD1	TRBJ1-2	-	TGTGCCAGCAGCCCCAGCTGGACAGGGGAGCGAGGCTACACCTTC	CASSPSWTGERGYTF
TRBV5-1	TRBD1	TRBJ1-3	-	TGCGCCAGCAGCCCAACAGGGGACAGAGGAAACACCATATATTTT	CASSPTGDRGNTIYF
TRBV25-1	TRBD2	TRBJ2-3	-	TGTGCCAGCGCCCAGCGGGGGGGCCGCGCAGATACGCAGTATTTT	CASAQRGGRADTQYF
TRBV6-2/TRBV6-3	TRBD2	TRBJ2-7	-	TGTGCCAGCAGTTACCCCTCCGGGCTAGCGGGGTACGAGCAGTACTTC	CASSYPSGLAGYEQYF
TRBV19	-	TRBJ2-2	-	TGTGCCAGTAGTATAGAAGCGGGCCCGAACACCGGGGAGCTGTTTTTT	CASSIEAGPNTGELFF
TRBV7-8	-	TRBJ1-6	-	TGTGCCAGCAGCCCGCGGACTCTGAGCTCCTATAATTCACCCCTCCACTTT	CASSPRTLSSYNSPLHF
TRBV7-3	TRBD2	TRBJ2-1	-	TGTGCCAGCAGCTCCTGGACTAGCGGGGGGGCTCAGTACAATGAGCAGTTCTTC	CASSSWTSGGAQYNEQFF
TRBV19	TRBD1	TRBJ1-2	-	TGTGCCAGTAGTATCGGACAGGGCCTTAACTATGGCTACACCTTC	CASSIGQGLNYGYTF
TRBV7-9	-	TRBJ2-7	-	TGTGCCAGCAGCCCCCCGACAGTAACGAAGCAGTACTTC	CASSPPTVTKQYF
TRBV12-1	-	TRBJ2-7	once	TGTGCCAGCAGCCCCCCAGGGGCTACCCCCCACGAGCAGTACTTC	CASSPPGATPHEQYF
TRBV27	-	TRBJ1-5	-	TGTGCCAGCAGTATCGCGGGTCAGCCCCAGCATTTT	CASSIAGQPQHF
TRBV25-1	-	TRBJ2-7	-	TGTGCCAGCAGTGGCCCTGGGCCTGAGCAGTACTTC	CASSGPGPEQYF
TRBV7-9	-	TRBJ2-2	-	TGTGCCAGCAGCTTAGGCCCGGGTACGACCACCGGGGAGCTGTTTTTT	CASSLGPGTTTGELFF
TRBV11-2	TRBD2	TRBJ2-3	-	TGTGCCAGCAGCTTAATACTAGCGGGGGGCACAGATACGCAGTATTTT	CASSLILAGGTDTQYF
TRBV5-1	-	TRBJ2-3	-	TGCGCCAGCAGCCGCGGGGAGGCTGATACGCAGTATTTT	CASSRGEADTQYF
TRBV5-4	-	TRBJ1-2	-	TGTGCCAGCAGCTTGGCAGGGATTAACTATGGCTACACCTTC	CASSLAGINYGYTF
TRBV4-2	TRBD2	TRBJ2-2	-	TGTGCCAGCAGCCAAGCGGGACTAGCAGGGACCGGGGAGCTGTTTTTT	CASSQAGLAGTGELFF
TRBV6-2/TRBV6-3	TRBD2	TRBJ2-1	-	TGTGCCAGCAGTTACGGGCTAGCGGGGAGCAATGAGCAGTTCTTC	CASSYGLAGSNEQFF